These 20 T cell receptor beta chains originate from one sample sequenced in a study of glioma-infiltrating T cells after dendritic cell vaccination. Assay used: immunoSEQ multiplex PCR; TCRdb lists only in-frame clones, some missing. The table includes around 97,000 clones, roughly 80% detected once. Sequenced material: blood, taken before dendritic cell vaccination. These receptors all stem from a human donor with glioblastoma.

This clone was recorded once. The chain joins TRBV5-5 to TRBJ2-4; maybe TRBD2 (5 bases). Germline V CDR1 and CDR2: SGHKS, YYEKEE (reference sequence). The CDR3 extends over 12 amino acids. Trimming took off 1 base at V and 14 bases at J, with 13 bases between the two ends. CDR3 protein: CASSLSVTGKYF. The CDR3 region has the DNA TGTGCCAGCAGCTTGTCCGTTACGGGAAAGTACTTC.

This clone was seen only once. The chain employs TRBV5-1 and TRBJ1-4, with a tentative D call TRBD1 (5 bases). Germline loops: CDR1 SGHRS, CDR2 YFSETQ. V lost 4 bases and J lost 3, with 13 bases in between. This CDR3 spans 15 amino acids. CDR3 DNA: TGCGCCAGCAGCGGGAGGGGTTATCCTAATGAAAAACTGTTTTTT. Translation: CASSGRGYPNEKLFF.

This sequence joins TRBV30 and TRBJ2-3, with 8 bases matching TRBD2. Trimming cost V 3 bases and J 0 bases; bases outside gene matches: 8. Germline CDR1 and CDR2: GTSNPN and SVGIG (reference sequence). This CDR3 comprises 16 residues. The CDR3 loop reads CAWSRAGGRSTDTQYF. The CDR3 nucleotides are TGTGCCTGGAGCCGTGCGGGGGGCCGTAGCACAGATACGCAGTATTTT.

The rearrangement uses TRBV14 and TRBJ2-7; tentatively, D is TRBD1 (5 bases). Trimming took off 0 bases at V and 2 bases at J, with 17 bases between the two ends. The CDR3 contains 17 residues. Germline-derived CDR1 and CDR2 are SGHDN and FVKESK. The CDR3 nucleotides read TGTGCCAGCAGCCAAGACCCTGGATGGTTGGGGCCCTACGAGCAGTACTTC. Residues: CASSQDPGWLGPYEQYF. Drawing the rest from reference TRBV14 and TRBJ2-7, the complete variable domain is EAGVTQFPSHSVIEKGQTVTLRCDPISGHDNLYWYRRVMGKEIKFLLHFVKESKQDESGMPNNRFLAERTGGTYSTLKVQPAELEDSGVYFCASSQDPGWLGPYEQYFGPGTRLTVT.

V and J are TRBV4-1 and TRBJ2-1; maybe TRBD2 (6 bases). V lost 4 bases and J 8 bases, leaving 18 bases between the germline ends. Germline-derived CDR1 and CDR2 are MGHRA and YSYEKL. The CDR3 spans 15 residues. The CDR3 DNA sequence: TGCGCCAGCAGCCCCATGACAACTAGCCCCGATGAGCAGTTCTTC. Translated: CASSPMTTSPDEQFF.

The V gene is TRBV6-5, the J gene TRBJ1-5; 11 bases are a match to TRBD1. Germline V gene lookup returns CDR1 MNHEY and CDR2 SVGAGI. The CDR3 is 14 residues long. Trimming cost V 8 bases and J 4 bases; bases outside gene matches: 4. CDR3 residues: CASARDRGNQPQHF. CDR3 sequence (DNA): TGTGCCAGCGCTAGGGACAGGGGGAATCAGCCCCAGCATTTT.

This clone has more than one count but fewer than ten. The chain has TRBV11-3 and TRBJ2-3, with D hard to call. The V gene's germline CDR1 is SGHNT and CDR2 YENEEA. The CDR3 runs to 15 residues. Trimming removed 1 base from V and 4 bases from J, with 12 bases in between. CDR3 residues: CASSLVGGLSDTQYF. The DNA for the CDR3 is TGTGCCAGCAGCTTAGTAGGCGGCCTCTCAGATACGCAGTATTTT.

This sequence joins TRBV29-1 and TRBJ1-2; possible D gene TRBD1, 5 bases. Trimming took 8 bases from V and 8 from J, leaving 15 bases between them. The CDR3 consists of 11 residues. CDR1 SQVTM and CDR2 ANQGSEA come from the germline V gene. The CDR3 DNA reads as TGCAGCTTGTGGGGGGTGGACGGCTACACCTTC. Protein product: CSLWGVDGYTF.

The rearrangement joins TRBV18 to TRBJ1-1, with D perhaps matching TRBD1 (6 bases). The CDR3 length is 16 residues. Germline V gene data show CDR1 as KGHSH and CDR2 as LQKENI. Trimming removed 3 bases at V and 0 bases at J, with 14 bases between. CDR3 residues: CASSPNRETMNTEAFF. For the CDR3, the DNA is TGTGCCAGCTCACCCAACAGGGAAACTATGAACACTGAAGCTTTCTTT.

In this sample, this clone turned up a few times. The gene calls are TRBV5-6 and TRBJ1-4, with D perhaps matching TRBD1 (5 bases). CDR1 is SGHDT, CDR2 YYEEEE, per germline. CDR3 size: 16 residues. Trimming left V 0 bases short and J 7 bases short, with 16 bases between. CDR3 in DNA: TGTGCCAGCAGCTTGGATCGGGGACTTGATGGTGAAAAACTGTTTTTT. Translated, it gives CASSLDRGLDGEKLFF.

The gene calls are TRBV27 and TRBJ1-2, with 8 bases identical to TRBD1. The CDR3 runs 18 residues. Germline-derived CDR1 and CDR2 are MNHEY and SMNVEV (reference sequence). V lost 6 bases, J lost 2 bases, and 17 bases stayed unmatched. CDR3 amino acids: CASSSRKTGGRSNYGYTF. The CDR3 nucleotides read TGTGCCAGCAGCTCCAGAAAAACAGGGGGTAGGTCGAACTATGGCTACACCTTC.

This chain connects TRBV19 to TRBJ1-1; TRBD1 might be the D (5 bases). The CDR3 loop spans 13 amino acids. The V gene lost 10 bases and the J gene lost 3 bases, with 15 bases spanning the gap. Germline V gene data show CDR1 as LNHDA and CDR2 as SQIVND (reference sequence). The CDR3: CATRPGGYTEAFF. Here the CDR3 DNA reads TGTGCCACCCGACCCGGGGGGTACACTGAAGCTTTCTTT.

The chain links TRBV2 to TRBJ1-2, with 10 nucleotides matching TRBD1. The CDR3 totals 15 residues. Per the germline V gene, CDR1 is SNHLY and CDR2 is FYNNEI. After removal of 7 bases from V and 7 bases from J, the junction contained 12 bases not matched to a gene. CDR3 DNA: TGTGCCAGCACTACCCAGTTTGACAGGGGGCTTGGCTACACCTTC. Amino acids: CASTTQFDRGLGYTF.

The rearrangement uses TRBV5-4 and TRBJ2-3; possibly TRBD2 for D (5 bases). Germline CDR1 and CDR2: SGHNT and YYREEE (reference sequence). Trimming cost V 6 bases and J 3 bases, with 17 bases left between them. The CDR3 is 15 amino acids. CDR3 in amino acids: CASTRGLRETDTQYF. The CDR3 nucleotides are TGTGCCAGCACCCGAGGACTGCGAGAAACAGATACGCAGTATTTT. The entire variable domain, with the rest obtained from reference TRBV5-4 and TRBJ2-3, is as follows: ETGVTQSPTHLIKTRGQQVTLRCSSQSGHNTVSWYQQALGQGPQFIFQYYREEENGRGNFPPRFSGLQFPNYSSELNVNALELDDSALYLCASTRGLRETDTQYFGPGTRLTVL.

V gene TRBV30 combines with J gene TRBJ1-5; no firm D call. V was trimmed by 3 bases and J by 5 bases, leaving 11 bases between them. Germline V gene sequence: CDR1 GTSNPN, CDR2 SVGIG (reference sequence). This CDR3 has 13 residues. The CDR3 here is CAWSPGGDQPQHF. The CDR3 nucleotides are TGTGCCTGGAGCCCCGGCGGTGATCAGCCCCAGCATTTT. Full variable domain (outside the CDR3, taken from reference TRBV30 and TRBJ1-5): SQTIHQWPATLVQPVGSPLSLECTVEGTSNPNLYWYRQAAGRGLQLLFYSVGIGQISSEVPQNLSASRPQDRQFILSSKKLLLSDSGFYLCAWSPGGDQPQHFGDGTRLSIL.

The rearrangement uses TRBV2 and TRBJ2-5; the match to TRBD2 covers 10 bases. Germline values: CDR1 SNHLY, CDR2 FYNNEI. Germline trimming cut 8 bases from V and 5 bases from J; bases unmatched to any gene: 17. CDR3 size: 17 residues. In nucleotides, the CDR3 is TGTGCCAGCCTCCCCTGGGAGCGGGGGGGTGCGTGGGAGACCCAGTACTTC. Translated: CASLPWERGGAWETQYF.

The J gene is TRBJ1-3, the V gene TRBV4-1; 9 nucleotides align to TRBD1. CDR1 and CDR2 (germline): MGHRA, YSYEKL. The CDR3 covers 16 residues. The J segment lost 4 bases and the V segment lost 0 bases, leaving 4 bases of the junction unmatched. CDR3 sequence (DNA): TGCGCCAGCAGCCAAGAGGGGACAGGGAGAGGAAACACCATATATTTT. Protein sequence: CASSQEGTGRGNTIYF.

The rearrangement links TRBV6-1 to TRBJ1-2; a possible D gene is TRBD1 (5 bases). CDR1 is MNHNS, CDR2 SASEGT, per germline. This CDR3 spans 16 amino acids. V was pared by 1 base and J by 4 bases, with 16 bases between. The CDR3 DNA reads TGTGCCAGCAGTGAAGGCACAGGTCCCGGGGGCTATGGCTACACCTTC. It yields the protein CASSEGTGPGGYGYTF.

The J gene is TRBJ2-1, the V gene TRBV10-1; no reliable D call. V shed 1 base and J shed 9 bases, with 10 bases lying between them. The CDR3 length is 13 residues. Germline V CDR1 and CDR2: WNHNN, SYGVQD (reference sequence). The CDR3 nucleotides read TGCGCCAGCAGTGAGTACAGCCCGAGTGAGCAGTTCTTC. Protein sequence: CASSEYSPSEQFF.

V and J are TRBV19 and TRBJ1-2; 10 bases match TRBD1. The germline V gene has CDR1 LNHDA and CDR2 SQIVND (reference sequence). The CDR3 contains 15 residues. Germline trimming cut 4 bases from V and 0 bases from J; bases unmatched to any gene: 2. The CDR3, as DNA: TGTGCCAGTAGTACGGGGACAGGGGCTAACTATGGCTACACCTTC. Translating gives CASSTGTGANYGYTF. Based on the CDR3 plus reference TRBV19 and TRBJ1-2, the full variable domain is DGGITQSPKYLFRKEGQNVTLSCEQNLNHDAMYWYRQDPGQGLRLIYYSQIVNDFQKGDIAEGYSVSREKKESFPLTVTSAQKNPTAFYLCASSTGTGANYGYTFGSGTRLTVV.